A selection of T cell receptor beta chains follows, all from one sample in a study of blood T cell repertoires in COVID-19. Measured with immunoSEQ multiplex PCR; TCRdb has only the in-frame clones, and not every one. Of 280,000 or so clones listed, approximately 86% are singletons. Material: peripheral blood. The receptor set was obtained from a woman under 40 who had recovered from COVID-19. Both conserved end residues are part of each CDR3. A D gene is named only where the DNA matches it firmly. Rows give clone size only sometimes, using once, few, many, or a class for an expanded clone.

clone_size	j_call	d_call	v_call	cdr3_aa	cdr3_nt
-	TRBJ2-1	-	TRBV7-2	CASSSRGEQFF	TGTGCCAGCAGCTCCCGGGGTGAGCAGTTCTTC
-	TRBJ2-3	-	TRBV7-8	CASSQAGDTQYF	TGTGCCAGCAGCCAGGCGGGAGATACGCAGTATTTT
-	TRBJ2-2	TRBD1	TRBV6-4	CASSSGQGSTGELFF	TGTGCCAGCAGTAGCGGACAGGGAAGCACCGGGGAGCTGTTTTTT
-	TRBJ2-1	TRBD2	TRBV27	CASSPLGGESYNEQFF	TGTGCCAGCAGTCCCCTCGGGGGGGAGTCCTACAATGAGCAGTTCTTC
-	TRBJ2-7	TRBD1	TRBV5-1	CASSLVAGQVNYEQYF	TGCGCCAGCAGCTTGGTGGCGGGACAGGTAAACTACGAGCAGTACTTC
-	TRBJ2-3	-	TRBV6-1	CASSALRERSRTDTQYF	TGTGCCAGCAGTGCCCTAAGGGAGCGGTCTCGTACAGATACGCAGTATTTT
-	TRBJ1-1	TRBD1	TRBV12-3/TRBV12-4	CASSVGQSGGAFF	TGTGCCAGCAGCGTTGGACAGTCAGGGGGAGCTTTCTTT
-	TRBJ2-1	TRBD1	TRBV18	CASSPRDRGPDNEQFF	TGTGCCAGCTCGCCGAGGGACAGGGGGCCAGACAATGAGCAGTTCTTC
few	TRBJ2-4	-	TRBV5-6	CASSLEQGVVIQYF	TGTGCCAGCAGCTTGGAACAGGGCGTAGTGATTCAGTACTTC
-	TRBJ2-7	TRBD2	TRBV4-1	CASSQDPSGDYEQYF	TGCGCCAGCAGCCAAGATCCTAGCGGGGACTACGAGCAGTACTTC
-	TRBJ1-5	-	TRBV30	CAWSGTVSNQPQHF	TGTGCCTGGAGTGGGACAGTTAGCAATCAGCCCCAGCATTTT
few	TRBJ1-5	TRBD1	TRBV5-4	CASSQDRASPPQHF	TGTGCCAGCAGCCAGGACAGGGCTTCTCCGCCCCAGCATTTT
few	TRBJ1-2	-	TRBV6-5	CARNRADGYTF	TGTGCCCGCAACAGGGCTGATGGCTACACCTTC
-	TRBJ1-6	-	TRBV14	CASSQVGGGGSPLHF	TGTGCCAGCAGCCAAGTGGGTGGGGGCGGCTCACCCCTCCACTTT
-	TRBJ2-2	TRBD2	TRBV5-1	CASSLEVVLAGGNTGELFF	TGCGCCAGCAGCTTGGAGGTTGTACTAGCGGGCGGGAACACCGGGGAGCTGTTTTTT
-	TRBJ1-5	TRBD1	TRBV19	CASSITGDYSNQPQHF	TGTGCCAGTAGTATAACAGGGGATTATAGCAATCAGCCCCAGCATTTT
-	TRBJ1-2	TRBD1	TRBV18	CASSPGQKTGYTF	TGTGCCAGCTCACCGGGACAGAAAACTGGCTACACCTTC
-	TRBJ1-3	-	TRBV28	CASTPPGRTGNTIYF	TGTGCCAGCACCCCCCCTGGGCGAACTGGAAACACCATATATTTT
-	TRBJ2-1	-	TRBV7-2	CASSSMRGAGQYNEQFF	TGTGCCAGCAGCTCGATGAGGGGAGCGGGCCAATACAATGAGCAGTTCTTC
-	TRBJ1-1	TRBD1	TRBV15	CATSRGTGGVKRTEAFF	TGTGCCACCAGCAGGGGGACAGGGGGCGTAAAACGGACTGAAGCTTTCTTT
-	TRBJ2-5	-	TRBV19	CASSMREWGTQYF	TGTGCCAGTAGTATGCGGGAATGGGGGACCCAGTACTTC
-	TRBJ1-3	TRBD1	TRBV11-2	CASSPGTGSGNTIYF	TGTGCCAGCAGCCCCGGGACAGGCTCTGGAAACACCATATATTTT
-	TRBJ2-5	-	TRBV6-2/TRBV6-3	CASSRQGTPKPQTQYF	TGTGCCAGCAGTCGCCAAGGGACACCCAAGCCCCAGACCCAGTACTTC
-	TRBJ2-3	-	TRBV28	CASSFVLGSKAGSTDTQYF	TGTGCCAGCAGTTTCGTTTTAGGGTCCAAGGCGGGAAGCACAGATACGCAGTATTTT
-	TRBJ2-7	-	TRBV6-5	CASSSLRDSSYEQYF	TGTGCCAGCAGTTCTCTTCGGGACTCCTCCTACGAGCAGTACTTC
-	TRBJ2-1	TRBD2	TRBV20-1	CSASSGGRKDEQFF	TGCAGTGCTAGTTCCGGCGGGAGGAAGGATGAGCAGTTCTTC
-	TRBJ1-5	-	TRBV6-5	CASRRTDNQPQHF	TGTGCCAGCAGGCGGACAGACAATCAGCCCCAGCATTTT
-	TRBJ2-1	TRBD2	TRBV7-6	CASSFFTSGAYNEQFF	TGTGCCAGCAGCTTCTTCACTAGCGGCGCCTACAATGAGCAGTTCTTC
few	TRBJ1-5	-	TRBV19	CASKGQTSNQPQHF	TGTGCCAGTAAAGGACAAACTAGCAATCAGCCCCAGCATTTT